The TCR beta chain under discussion was sequenced for a study of cytomegalovirus exposure and HLA in healthy donors. Study overall: Of the donors genotyped, a few hundred in all, 65% to 90% fell in the Caucasian-associated ancestry cluster. The study's findings and limits: One variant, a missense change in DCLRE1C, was linked in a later analysis to TCR beta V- and J-gene trimming.

A multiplex PCR was run with 60 Vbeta primers and 13 Jbeta primers. TCRdb's copy holds only in-frame clones and misses some; the assay was immunoSEQ multiplex PCR. The data hold 95,000 or so clones, with about 86% observed a single time. The V gene lost 5 bases and the J gene lost 4 bases, with 10 bases spanning the gap. The CDR3 runs 13 residues. CDR1 is SGHTA and CDR2 is FQGNSA in the germline V gene. All the people who gave samples were healthy bone marrow donors. For this clone: Antigen unknown.

This TCR was recovered from a woman in her seventies in good health and CMV-seropositive. The sequenced sample consisted of PBMCs. The genes are TRBV7-2 and TRBJ2-3; the D gene is possibly TRBD2 (5 bases). The CDR3 loop is CASSVTRADTQYF. Written as DNA, the CDR3 is TGTGCCAGCAGCGTTACTAGGGCAGATACGCAGTATTTT.